This TCR beta chain is drawn from a study of T cell responses to AZD1222 COVID-19 vaccine. Study-wide results and caveats: After two AZD1222 doses, spike-specific TCR breadth and depth rose versus day 0. The peak T cell response came first, and repertoires were sampled only after it.

This table comes from immunoSEQ multiplex PCR, and its TCRdb copy is limited to in-frame clones, with some not included. The repertoire holds 130,000 or so clones, with 86% as singletons. CDR3 length: 12 amino acids. Deletions cut 6 bases from V and 3 bases from J, with 6 bases between. Note on this clone: Its antigen is undetermined.

This sample comprised peripheral blood, obtained on day 0 of AZD1222 vaccination. The receptor was isolated from an adult in good health. V gene TRBV12-3 or TRBV12-4 combines with J gene TRBJ1-5; D call uncertain. This chain's CDR3 is CASSNLNQPQHF. The CDR3 DNA sequence: TGTGCCAGCAGCAACCTCAATCAGCCCCAGCATTTT.